This T cell receptor beta chain was profiled in a study of cytomegalovirus exposure and HLA in healthy donors (dated by TCRdb to the late 2010s). For context, the study as a whole: According to an earlier analysis of 587 of the donors, 150 million to 200 million T cells yielded 100 million or so unique TCR beta sequences and 276 Gb of sequence data. The study aimed to test whether cataloging public T cell receptors could reveal signatures of past pathogen exposure. Every discovery cohort repertoire had been produced on one sequencing platform. Of the 398 genotyped donors, approximately 81% were placed in the genetic ancestry cluster associated with self-reported Caucasian donors. The T cell repertoires of several hundred subjects were profiled by immunosequencing and related to cytomegalovirus serostatus. A later analysis re-analyzed previously published TCR beta repertoires from 666 donors and added high-resolution HLA genotyping to study TCR occurrence patterns. Both class I and class II loci were covered by HLA typing, at four-digit resolution. To predict cytomegalovirus infection status, the study brought together high-throughput TCR immunosequencing, statistical association of individual TCRs with disease status, and machine learning. Rather than drawing on any new phenotypic data, the later analysis identified candidate immune exposures from TCR beta sequences and the way those sequences occurred across donors. Donor age, sex, ethnicity and CMV serostatus were compiled alongside the repertoire data. Around 330 gigabases of sequencing data and roughly 80 million unique TCR sequences made up an early release that covered under 750 HLA-typed donors. In addition to the first cohort of 500 to 850 subjects, a separate validation cohort of under 150 different subjects was used. The number of typed donors differed by locus: about 629-630 for A, B, C, DRB1 and DQB1; some 500 for DQA1; some 590 for DPA1; and roughly 450 for DPB1. Several DR-DQ haplotypes were treated as single units for association and clustering because of strong linkage in the cohort. To decide whether each TCR beta V gene segment behaved as functional or pseudogenic, an earlier analysis of several hundred of the donors relied on high-throughput TCR beta sequencing. Among 350 to 400 genotyped donors of the cohort, an average of around 240,000 unique TCR beta nucleotide sequences were sequenced per donor, 15% to 20% of them non-productive. A later genetic analysis took genome-wide SNP genotypes for about three fifths of the 666 donors and used that subset as a discovery cohort. Study-wide findings and limitations: For the cohort, immune exposure information was limited to CMV serostatus. Linkage disequilibrium might explain the correlated functional status among segregating V segments, but an unknown experimental factor could not be excluded. Most TCR sequences were observed very rarely across donors, whereas some public TCRs were present in many individuals. In a later analysis, several top co-occurrence clusters were reported to appear linked to parvovirus B19, influenza, CMV and Epstein-Barr virus. A later analysis found that HLA-associated TCR beta chains were more clonally expanded and had lower generation probabilities than equally common non-associated chains. Because the 87-base-pair reads could not distinguish some IMGT-functional V segments, including TRBV6-2 and TRBV6-3, those segments were excluded. Broadly in line with IMGT annotations, most TCR beta V segments showed up in productive rearrangements about 87% or about 30% of the time in an earlier analysis of 450 to 600 of the donors. Because counts were too low, approximately 18 rarely observed V segments, including chromosome 9 orphons, were excluded from the earlier analysis of several hundred of the donors. Roughly uniform sequencing depth across donors was assumed in presence/absence analyses, although this assumption may not hold. A cluster of highly shared sequence variants was judged likely to be a technical artifact of the sequencing pipeline. An association between a missense DCLRE1C variant and V-gene and J-gene trimming of TCR beta chains was found in a later genetic analysis and replicated in an independent cohort. According to a later analysis, most CMV-associated TCR beta chains appeared to be HLA-restricted, and the HLA associations seemed to be driven largely by CMV exposure. Because some donors lacked HLA typing at each locus, the association tests relied only on the typed subset. In this cohort, only TCR beta chains were sequenced, and detectable features were limited by the absence of alpha or paired-chain data. Compared with the approximately 700-donor mean, donors in an Asian-associated ancestry cluster had fewer N-insertions in productive TCRs, according to a later genetic analysis. According to the authors, the approach could potentially be generalized to other disease states and immunological phenotypes. A further reported finding was that TCR beta sequences accurately predicted the HLA-A and HLA-B alleles for most subjects in the first cohort. In both the original and validation cohorts, the classifier was reported to diagnose cytomegalovirus status with high specificity and sensitivity. A later analysis found that TCR association rates varied across HLA loci, with DRB1 alleles showing the most associated TCRs and HLA-C alleles the fewest. The study gave a list of about 170 TCR beta chains associated with cytomegalovirus. A later analysis associated some 17,000 TCR beta sequences with specific HLA alleles at a false discovery rate of 0.05. In vitro tests confirmed that a few of the cytomegalovirus-associated TCR beta chains recognize cytomegalovirus antigens. When HLA alleles, especially DR and DQ, strongly co-occurred, attributing TCR associations to individual alleles was difficult.

About this clone itself: Its antigen specificity is not known. No quality values exist for individual bases; no much larger clone is one base distant.

Receptor libraries were prepared by the immunoSEQ multiplex PCR assay. For the multiplex PCR, a mixture combining 60 forward primers for TCR Vbeta segments and 13 reverse primers for TCR Jbeta segments was used. The CDR3 region of rearranged TCR beta genes was amplified from genomic DNA with a multiplex PCR assay. On the Illumina HiSeq System, the amplified TCR beta libraries were sequenced as 87-base-pair reads. The original pipeline was this. A later analysis counted tens of millions of unique TCR beta chains across the 650 to 800 repertoires, and some 11 million of these chains were shared by at least two donors. Raw reads were error-corrected and collapsed into unique sequences with a nearest-neighbor algorithm that merged closely related sequences to remove PCR and sequencing errors. CDR3 sequences were aligned to IMGT reference sequences to assign V, D and J gene segments. For a sequence to be retained, a match of at least six nucleotides to both a V gene segment and a J gene segment was required. A rearrangement counted as productive if the CDR3 had no stop codons and remained in frame with V and J, and every other rearrangement counted as non-productive. CDR3 was defined according to IMGT convention as the region running from the second conserved V-encoded cysteine to the conserved J-encoded phenylalanine. Sequences without an unambiguous match to a single V gene segment were excluded from the earlier analysis of approximately 560 of the donors. In an earlier analysis of several hundred of the donors, V segments were called functional above 56.7% productive rearrangements and were called segregating when the between-donor standard deviation exceeded 5%. A statistical classification framework was built to diagnose cytomegalovirus status from the catalog of TCR beta chain sequences. In a later analysis, TCR nucleotide sequences were compared against IMGT/GENE-DB human TR gene sequences so that V and J genes could be assigned. A later analysis assigned CDR3 sequences and most-parsimonious VDJ recombination scenarios with the TCRdist pipeline. In a later analysis, each TCR beta chain was defined by its CDR3 amino acid sequence together with its V-gene family, and reads lacking a unique V-gene family were excluded. In a later analysis, several hundred highly shared, low-generation-probability nucleotide sequences were removed to address suspected cross-contamination and a sequencing artifact. In a later analysis, a clonal expansion index for each public chain was calculated from normalized within-repertoire ranks of inferred template counts. A later analysis computed generation probabilities with a VDJ recombination model fitted to out-of-frame rearrangements, and checked the results against IGoR. Hypergeometric tests were used in a later analysis to score TCR-TCR, TCR-HLA and TCR-CMV co-occurrence, with a repertoire-size bias correction applied to the TCR pairs. In a later analysis, false discovery rates were estimated by permuting HLA or CMV assignments 20 times. A later analysis grouped co-occurring TCRs with DBSCAN, adding TCRdist sequence similarity when clustering within HLA-allele-positive subsets. For co-occurrence clustering, repertoires with fewer than 30,000 or more than 120,000 public chains were excluded, along with five repertoires with anomalous nucleotide sharing. The source is immuneACCESS, and TCRdb retained only in-frame sequences with V and J called. Part of the clones is not carried over; for the studies checked, unresolved V genes explain less than half of this, and the remainder is unexplained. The DNA gave D and trimming, while V, J and clone size come from that table. This sample is represented by 120,000 to 150,000 clones; 68% of them were singletons. 4% to 5.5% of the sample goes to the ten largest clones.

The cohort comprised hundreds of healthy bone marrow donors. At the time of sampling, all cohort members were nominally healthy, though unrecorded immune exposures were likely present. The donor was CMV seronegative and belonged to the group of 352 seronegative cohort members. Every donor gave a peripheral blood sample, and the peripheral blood mononuclear cells from that sample were used for TCR beta sequencing. The Qiagen DNeasy Blood Extraction Kit was used to extract genomic DNA from the blood cell samples. The V end gives up 3 bases and the J end 6 bases, leaving 5 bases in the junction not matched to a gene. From cysteine to phenylalanine, the CDR3 is 14 amino acids long. Solely the CDR3 DNA is kept, with 42 bases framed from the first base. Via the germline V gene, CDR1 is SQVTM and CDR2 ANQGSEA.

Sequences were obtained from PBMCs. This TCR was recovered from a man aged 55-75 years in good health and CMV-seronegative. Here the chain combines TRBV29-1 and TRBJ1-2, with 12 central nucleotides matching TRBD1. CDR3 region: CSVDGTGGGNGYTF. Here is the DNA: TGCAGCGTTGATGGGACAGGGGGCGGGAATGGCTACACCTTC.